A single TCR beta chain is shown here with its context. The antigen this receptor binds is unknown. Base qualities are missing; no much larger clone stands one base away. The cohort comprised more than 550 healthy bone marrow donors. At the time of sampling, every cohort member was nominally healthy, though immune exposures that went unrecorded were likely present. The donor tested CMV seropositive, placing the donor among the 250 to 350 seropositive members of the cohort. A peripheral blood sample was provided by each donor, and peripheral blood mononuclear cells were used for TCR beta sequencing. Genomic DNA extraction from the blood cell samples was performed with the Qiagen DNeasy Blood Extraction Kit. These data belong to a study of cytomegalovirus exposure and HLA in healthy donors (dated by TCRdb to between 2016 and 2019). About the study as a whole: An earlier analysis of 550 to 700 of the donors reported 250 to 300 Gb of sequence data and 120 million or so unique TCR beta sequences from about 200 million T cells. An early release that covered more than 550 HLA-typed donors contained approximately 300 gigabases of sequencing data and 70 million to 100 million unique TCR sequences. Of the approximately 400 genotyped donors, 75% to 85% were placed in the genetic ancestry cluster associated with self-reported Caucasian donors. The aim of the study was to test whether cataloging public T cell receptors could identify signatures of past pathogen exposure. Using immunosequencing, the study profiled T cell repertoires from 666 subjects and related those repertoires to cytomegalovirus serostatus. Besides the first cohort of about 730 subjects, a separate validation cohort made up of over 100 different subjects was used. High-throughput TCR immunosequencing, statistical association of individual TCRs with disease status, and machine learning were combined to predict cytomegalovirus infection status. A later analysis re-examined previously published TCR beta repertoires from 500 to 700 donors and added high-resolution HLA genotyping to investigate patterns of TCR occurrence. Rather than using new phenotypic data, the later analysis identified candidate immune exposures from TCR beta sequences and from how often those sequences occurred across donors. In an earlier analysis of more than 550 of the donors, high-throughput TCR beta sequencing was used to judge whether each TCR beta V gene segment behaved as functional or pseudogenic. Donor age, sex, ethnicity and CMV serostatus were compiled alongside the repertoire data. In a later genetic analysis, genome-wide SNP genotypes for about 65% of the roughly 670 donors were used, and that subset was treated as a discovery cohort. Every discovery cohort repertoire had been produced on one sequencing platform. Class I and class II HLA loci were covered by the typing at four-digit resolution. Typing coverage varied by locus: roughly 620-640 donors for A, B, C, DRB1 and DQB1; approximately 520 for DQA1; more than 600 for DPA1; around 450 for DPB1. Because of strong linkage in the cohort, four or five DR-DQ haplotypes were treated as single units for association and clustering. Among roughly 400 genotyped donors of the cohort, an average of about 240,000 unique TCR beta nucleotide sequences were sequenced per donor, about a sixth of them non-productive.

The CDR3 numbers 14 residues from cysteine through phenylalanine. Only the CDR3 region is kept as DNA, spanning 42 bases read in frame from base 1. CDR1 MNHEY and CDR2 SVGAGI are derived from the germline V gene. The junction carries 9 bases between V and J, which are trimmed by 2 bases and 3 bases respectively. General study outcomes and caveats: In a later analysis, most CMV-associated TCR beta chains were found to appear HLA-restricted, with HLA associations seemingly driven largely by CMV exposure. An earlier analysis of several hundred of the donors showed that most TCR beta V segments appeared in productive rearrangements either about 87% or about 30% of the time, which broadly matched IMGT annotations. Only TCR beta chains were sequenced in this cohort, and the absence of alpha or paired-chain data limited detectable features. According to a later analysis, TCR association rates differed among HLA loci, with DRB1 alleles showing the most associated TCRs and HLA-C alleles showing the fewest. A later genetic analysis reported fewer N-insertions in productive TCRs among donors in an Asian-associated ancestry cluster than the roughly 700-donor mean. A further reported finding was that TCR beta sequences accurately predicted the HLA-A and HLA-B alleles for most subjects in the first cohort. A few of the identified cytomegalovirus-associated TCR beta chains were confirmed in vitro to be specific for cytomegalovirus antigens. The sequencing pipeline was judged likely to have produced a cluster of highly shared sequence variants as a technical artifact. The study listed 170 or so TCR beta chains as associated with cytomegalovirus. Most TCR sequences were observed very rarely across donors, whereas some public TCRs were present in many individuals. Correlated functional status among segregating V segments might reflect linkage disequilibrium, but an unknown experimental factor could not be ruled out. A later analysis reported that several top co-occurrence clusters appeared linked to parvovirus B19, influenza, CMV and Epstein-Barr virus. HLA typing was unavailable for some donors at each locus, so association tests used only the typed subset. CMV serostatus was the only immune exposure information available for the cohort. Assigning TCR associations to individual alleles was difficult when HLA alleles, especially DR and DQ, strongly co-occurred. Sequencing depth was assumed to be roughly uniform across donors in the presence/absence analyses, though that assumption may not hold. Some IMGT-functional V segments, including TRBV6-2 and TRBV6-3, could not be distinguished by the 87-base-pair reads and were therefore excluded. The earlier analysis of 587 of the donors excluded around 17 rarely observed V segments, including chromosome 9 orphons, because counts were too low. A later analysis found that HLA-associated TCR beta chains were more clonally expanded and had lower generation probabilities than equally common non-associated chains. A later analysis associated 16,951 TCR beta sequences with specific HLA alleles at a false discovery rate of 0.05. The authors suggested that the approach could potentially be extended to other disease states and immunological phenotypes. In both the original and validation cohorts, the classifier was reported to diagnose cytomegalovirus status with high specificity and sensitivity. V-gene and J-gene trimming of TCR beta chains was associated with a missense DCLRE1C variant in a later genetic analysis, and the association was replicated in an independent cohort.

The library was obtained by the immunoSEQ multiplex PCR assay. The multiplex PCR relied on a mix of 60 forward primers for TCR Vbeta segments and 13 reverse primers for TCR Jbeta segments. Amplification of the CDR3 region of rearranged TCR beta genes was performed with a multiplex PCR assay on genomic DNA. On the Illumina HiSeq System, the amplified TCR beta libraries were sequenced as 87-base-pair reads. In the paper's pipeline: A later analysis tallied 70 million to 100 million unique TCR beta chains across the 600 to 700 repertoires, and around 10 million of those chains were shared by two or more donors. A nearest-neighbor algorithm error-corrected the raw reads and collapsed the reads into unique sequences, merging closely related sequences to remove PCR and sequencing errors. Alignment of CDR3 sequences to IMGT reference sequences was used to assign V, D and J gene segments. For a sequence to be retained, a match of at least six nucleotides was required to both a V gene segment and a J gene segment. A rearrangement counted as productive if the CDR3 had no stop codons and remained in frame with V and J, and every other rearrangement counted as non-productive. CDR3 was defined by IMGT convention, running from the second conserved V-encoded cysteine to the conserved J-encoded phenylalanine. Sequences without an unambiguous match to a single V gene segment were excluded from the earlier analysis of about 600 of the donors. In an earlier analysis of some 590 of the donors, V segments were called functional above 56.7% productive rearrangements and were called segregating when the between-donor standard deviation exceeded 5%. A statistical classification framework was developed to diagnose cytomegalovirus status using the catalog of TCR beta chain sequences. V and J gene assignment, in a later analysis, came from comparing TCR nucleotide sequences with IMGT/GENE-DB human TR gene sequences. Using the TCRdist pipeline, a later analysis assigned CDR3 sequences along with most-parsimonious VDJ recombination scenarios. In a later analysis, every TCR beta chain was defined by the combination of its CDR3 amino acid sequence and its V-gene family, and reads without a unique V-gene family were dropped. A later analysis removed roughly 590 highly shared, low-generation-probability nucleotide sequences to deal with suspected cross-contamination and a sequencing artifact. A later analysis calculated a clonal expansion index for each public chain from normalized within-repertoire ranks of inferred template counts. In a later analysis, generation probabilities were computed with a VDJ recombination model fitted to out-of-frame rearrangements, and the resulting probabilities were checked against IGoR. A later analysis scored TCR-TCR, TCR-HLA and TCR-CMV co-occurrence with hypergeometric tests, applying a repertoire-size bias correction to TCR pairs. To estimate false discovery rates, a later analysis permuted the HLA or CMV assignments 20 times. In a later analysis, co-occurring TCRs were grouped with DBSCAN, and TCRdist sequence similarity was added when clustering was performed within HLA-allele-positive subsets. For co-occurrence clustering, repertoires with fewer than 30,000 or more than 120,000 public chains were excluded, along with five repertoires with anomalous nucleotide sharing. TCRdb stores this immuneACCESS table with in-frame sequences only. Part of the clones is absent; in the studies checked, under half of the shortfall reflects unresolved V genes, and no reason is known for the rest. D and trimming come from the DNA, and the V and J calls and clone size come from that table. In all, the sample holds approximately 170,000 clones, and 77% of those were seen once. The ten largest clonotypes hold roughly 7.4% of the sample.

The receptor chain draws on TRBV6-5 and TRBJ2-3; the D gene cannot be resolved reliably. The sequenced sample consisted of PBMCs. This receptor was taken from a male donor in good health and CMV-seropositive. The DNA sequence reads TGTGCCAGCAGTTACAAGCTACCGACAGATACGCAGTATTTT. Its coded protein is CASSYKLPTDTQYF.